One and the same sample provided the 30 T cell receptor beta chains below, sequenced in a study of CD8 T cells in ankylosing spondylitis. Study results and limitations: Made up of about eight highly homologous variants, a TCR beta motif appeared characteristic of ankylosing spondylitis blood.

These TCRs' antigens remain unknown. TCRdb reanalysed the 5' RACE reads using MiXCR and keeps one entry per CDR3 protein. The data show fewer than 450,000 distinct CDR3 sequences, with 15% to 20% seen just once and just over 1% held by the top ten. Sequencing was done on a sample of blood, either unsorted or a sorted T cell fraction (not recorded which). These receptors all stem from a male donor with ankylosing spondylitis.

The genes are TRBV12-3 or TRBV12-4 and TRBJ1-4; no reliable D call. Trimming took off 6 bases at V and 1 base at J, with 9 bases between the two ends. There are 14 residues in the CDR3. CDR3 in DNA: TGTGCCAGCAGAGCGACGGGAACTAATGAAAAACTGTTTTTT. This sequence encodes CASRATGTNEKLFF.

The chain uses TRBV7-6 and TRBJ2-7; D is undetermined. There are 14 residues in the CDR3. Trimming took 4 bases from V and 0 from J, leaving 10 bases between them. The germline gives CDR1 SGHVS, CDR2 FNYEAQ. Written as DNA, the CDR3 is TGTGCCAGCAGCTCACGCGCGTCCTCCTACGAGCAGTACTTC. Encoded protein: CASSSRASSYEQYF.

In its sample, this clonotype was seen a few times. The V and J genes are TRBV9 and TRBJ2-7; 8 positions match TRBD1. After removal of 6 bases from V and 7 bases from J, the junction contained 12 bases not matched to a gene. The CDR3 sequence is 14 residues long. Germline V lookup: CDR1 SGDLS, CDR2 YYNGEE. CDR3 DNA sequence: TGTGCCAGCACCGGATGGGGCAGGGGGCATGAGCAGTACTTC. The encoded protein is CASTGWGRGHEQYF.

The rearrangement uses TRBV2 and TRBJ2-7; D call uncertain. This CDR3 comprises 13 residues. The germline gives CDR1 SNHLY, CDR2 FYNNEI. V lost 7 bases, J lost 6 bases, and 16 bases lay in between. CDR3 amino acids: CASNPGLGTEQYF. The CDR3 nucleotides are TGTGCCAGCAACCCGGGCCTCGGCACCGAGCAGTACTTC.

This clonotype was counted a few times. The chain combines TRBV5-6 with TRBJ2-7, with TRBD1 as a possible D gene (6 bases). Germline CDR1 and CDR2: SGHDT and YYEEEE. The CDR3 sequence is 16 residues long. Trimming stripped 1 base from V and 0 bases from J, with 14 bases between. The chain's CDR3 is CASSLTGIPNSYEQYF. The CDR3 DNA is TGTGCCAGCAGCTTGACAGGGATTCCGAACTCCTACGAGCAGTACTTC.

This clonotype was seen a few times. V is TRBV28 and J is TRBJ2-7; the D gene is possibly TRBD2 (6 bases). V lost 6 bases, J lost 3 bases, and 12 bases lay in between. The CDR3 totals 13 residues. Germline CDR1 and CDR2: MDHEN and SYDVKM. DNA for the CDR3: TGTGCCAGCAGCAAGCTAGCGAGCTACGAGCAGTACTTC. It specifies CASSKLASYEQYF.

The chain is built from TRBV4-3 and TRBJ1-2, with D unclear. Germline V gene data show CDR1 as LGHNA and CDR2 as YSLEER. The CDR3 contains 14 residues. V dropped 2 bases and J dropped 0 bases, with 7 bases sitting between them. The CDR3 sequence: CASSQTTSNYGYTF. Here the CDR3 DNA reads TGCGCCAGCAGCCAAACTACCTCTAACTATGGCTACACCTTC.

The chain has TRBV29-1 and TRBJ2-7, with 7 bases that match TRBD2. The CDR3 extends over 15 amino acids. Germline V gene lookup returns CDR1 SQVTM and CDR2 ANQGSEA. Losses at the gene ends were 4 bases for V and 0 bases for J; bases not matched to a gene: 9. The CDR3 region is CSVGLAGRHSYEQYF. The CDR3 DNA reads TGCAGCGTTGGGTTAGCGGGCCGGCACTCCTACGAGCAGTACTTC.

This clonotype was detected a few times. The chain couples TRBV19 to TRBJ1-5, with 7 bases matching TRBD1. The CDR3 spans 14 residues. Unmatched junction bases numbered 4, after V lost 1 base and J lost 7 bases. Germline CDR1 and CDR2: LNHDA and SQIVND (reference sequence). This CDR3 is CASSIVTGVQPQHF. CDR3 bases: TGTGCCAGTAGTATAGTTACAGGGGTCCAGCCCCAGCATTTT.

This chain uses TRBV6-5 with TRBJ2-3; D might be TRBD2 (6 bases). CDR3 length: 16 residues. The V end was cut by 0 bases, the J end by 0 bases, with 10 bases between. CDR1 is MNHEY, CDR2 SVGAGI, per germline. The CDR3 DNA is TGTGCCAGCAGTTACTCGATCCGGGGGAGCACAGATACGCAGTATTTT. This translates into CASSYSIRGSTDTQYF.

This clonotype was counted only a few times. This sequence joins TRBV19 and TRBJ1-5; no definite D call. There are 17 residues in the CDR3. V was cut by 7 bases and J by 1 base, with 20 bases left in between. Germline V lookup: CDR1 LNHDA, CDR2 SQIVND (reference sequence). The CDR3: CASNPRGRGGSNQPQHF. Written as DNA, the CDR3 is TGTGCCAGTAACCCACGGGGTAGAGGTGGGAGCAATCAGCCCCAGCATTTT. Looking up the rest from reference TRBV19 and TRBJ1-5 gives the full variable domain: DGGITQSPKYLFRKEGQNVTLSCEQNLNHDAMYWYRQDPGQGLRLIYYSQIVNDFQKGDIAEGYSVSREKKESFPLTVTSAQKNPTAFYLCASNPRGRGGSNQPQHFGDGTRLSIL.

The rearrangement joins TRBV5-6 to TRBJ1-2, with 9 bases identical to TRBD1. J gave up 4 bases and V 3 bases, and 4 bases lay outside the gene matches. Germline CDR1 SGHDT, CDR2 YYEEEE. CDR3 length equals 14 residues. For the CDR3, the DNA is TGTGCCAGCAGCTCCACAGGGGGCAGCTATGGCTACACCTTC. Its translation is CASSSTGGSYGYTF.

This clonotype was detected many times. The V gene is TRBV7-2, the J gene TRBJ1-5; D is unresolved. Germline V lookup: CDR1 SGHTA, CDR2 FQGNSA. V dropped 8 bases and J dropped 0 bases, with 8 bases sitting between them. The CDR3 has 13 amino acids. The CDR3 DNA reads as TGTGCCAGCGGCGTGGATAGCAATCAGCCCCAGCATTTT. Amino acids: CASGVDSNQPQHF.

In this sample, this clonotype turned up many times. The chain combines TRBV12-3 or TRBV12-4 with TRBJ1-3; 9 nucleotides agree with TRBD1. This CDR3 contains 15 residues. Germline trimming cut 5 bases from V and 1 base from J; bases unmatched to any gene: 3. The CDR3: CASSLGTGSGNTIYF. Here the CDR3 DNA reads TGTGCCAGCAGTCTCGGGACAGGGTCTGGAAACACCATATATTTT.

This clonotype was seen more than once but under ten times. The CDR3 loop is CATSRGQSYGYTF. For the CDR3, the DNA is TGTGCCACCAGCAGGGGACAGTCCTATGGCTACACCTTC. The chain employs TRBV15 and TRBJ1-2; 7 nucleotides match TRBD1. This CDR3 spans 13 amino acids. The V segment lost 3 bases and the J segment 4 bases; nucleotides outside the gene matches: 2. The germline V gene encodes CDR1 LNHNV and CDR2 YYDKDF (reference sequence).

This clonotype was picked up a small number of times. The V and J genes are TRBV20-1 and TRBJ2-1; D might be TRBD2 (6 bases). The CDR3 extends over 11 amino acids. V gave up 6 bases and J gave up 8 bases, with 11 bases separating them. Germline loops: CDR1 DFQATT, CDR2 SNEGSKA (reference sequence). The CDR3 DNA follows: TGCAGTGCATGGCGGGAATATGAGCAGTTCTTC. This translates into CSAWREYEQFF.

Comments on this clonotype: Here the CDR3 omits its conserved ending phenylalanine or tryptophan, so a read error is the likely source. The chain joins TRBV10-2 to TRBJ2-3; D call uncertain. V lost 2 bases and J lost 2, with 5 bases in between. Germline CDR1 is WSHSY and CDR2 is SAAADI. There are 13 residues in the CDR3. CDR3 protein: CASSEGYTDTQYY. The CDR3 coding sequence is TGCGCCAGCAGTGAGGGATACACAGATACGCAGTATTAT.

This clonotype came up a few times. CDR3 region: CASSTGAWYEQYF. Here the CDR3 DNA reads TGCGCCAGCAGCACGGGGGCGTGGTACGAGCAGTACTTC. The chain has TRBV5-1 and TRBJ2-7; D tentatively fits TRBD1 or TRBD2 (6 bases each). This CDR3 has 13 amino acids. V lost 4 bases and J lost 4, with 12 bases in between. Germline-derived CDR1 and CDR2 are SGHRS and YFSETQ.

This clonotype was counted a few times. The chain has TRBV20-1 and TRBJ1-6, with D tentatively TRBD1 (5 bases). The CDR3 runs to 14 residues. Germline CDR1 is DFQATT and CDR2 is SNEGSKA (reference sequence). V was trimmed by 4 bases and J by 9 bases, leaving 16 bases between them. The CDR3 region has the DNA TGCAGTGCTACCCGGACCCCTGGGGGTTCACCCCTCCACTTT. Residues: CSATRTPGGSPLHF.

The gene calls are TRBV20-1 and TRBJ1-1, with D perhaps TRBD1 (5 bases). CDR3 size: 12 residues. Germline-derived CDR1 and CDR2 are DFQATT and SNEGSKA (reference sequence). In nucleotides, the CDR3 is TGCAGGCCGAGGGGTTCCTCTCCTGAAGCTTTCTTT. Residues: CRPRGSSPEAFF.

The genes are TRBV7-3 and TRBJ2-3, with D tentatively TRBD2 (7 bases). The germline CDR1 and CDR2 sequences are SGHTA and FQGTGA. V lost 5 bases, J lost 6 bases, and 18 bases lay in between. The CDR3 is made up of 15 amino acids. CDR3 sequence: CASSRGGDSFDTQYF. The CDR3 coding sequence is TGTGCCAGCAGCCGAGGGGGGGACTCCTTTGATACGCAGTATTTT.

V is TRBV20-1 and J is TRBJ2-3; perhaps TRBD2 as D (5 bases). CDR3 size: 14 residues. Germline loops: CDR1 DFQATT, CDR2 SNEGSKA (reference sequence). V was clipped by 3 bases and J by 3 bases, with 13 bases between them. The CDR3 region is CSASYRERTDTQYF. CDR3 in DNA: TGCAGTGCTAGTTACCGGGAACGGACAGATACGCAGTATTTT.

This sequence joins TRBV25-1 and TRBJ2-7; 12 bases line up with TRBD2. Germline assignment: CDR1 MGHDK and CDR2 SYGVNS. The J segment lost 4 bases and the V segment lost 7 bases, leaving 8 bases of the junction unmatched. This CDR3 region has 15 residues. For the CDR3, the DNA is TGTGCCAGCATGCCTAGCGGGAGGGCCCGATACGAGCAGTACTTC. This gives the protein CASMPSGRARYEQYF.

The V and J genes are TRBV12-3 or TRBV12-4 and TRBJ2-4; no firm D call. The CDR3 spans 14 residues. Trimming shortened V by 0 bases and J by 1 base, and 4 bases separated the two germline ends. The CDR3 nucleotides read TGTGCCAGCAGTTTAGCGGCGGCCAAAAACATTCAGTACTTC. It codes for CASSLAAAKNIQYF.

There are a few counts of this clonotype. This chain uses TRBV20-1 with TRBJ2-3; no firm D call. Germline loops: CDR1 DFQATT, CDR2 SNEGSKA (reference sequence). This CDR3 is built from 15 residues. The V end lost 8 bases, the J end lost 0 bases, and 18 bases lay between the germline ends. The CDR3 sequence is CSSYWAAASTDTQYF. The CDR3 DNA sequence: TGCAGTTCCTATTGGGCAGCAGCTAGCACAGATACGCAGTATTTT.

The rearrangement joins TRBV5-1 to TRBJ1-5; possibly TRBD1 for D (6 bases). Trimming took 4 bases from V and 3 from J, leaving 17 bases between them. The CDR3 is 16 amino acids. Per the germline V gene, CDR1 is SGHRS and CDR2 is YFSETQ. In DNA form, the CDR3 reads TGCGCCAGCAGCCGAGTGGGGGGGGCTTTCAATCAGCCCCAGCATTTT. This encodes CASSRVGGAFNQPQHF. Full variable domain (missing parts from reference TRBV5-1 and TRBJ1-5): KAGVTQTPRYLIKTRGQQVTLSCSPISGHRSVSWYQQTPGQGLQFLFEYFSETQRNKGNFPGRFSGRQFSNSRSEMNVSTLELGDSALYLCASSRVGGAFNQPQHFGDGTRLSIL.

This clonotype was observed a few times. J is TRBJ1-3 and V is TRBV12-3 or TRBV12-4, with a weak D call TRBD1 (5 bases). The CDR3 has 16 residues. Between the trimmed V and J ends, which lost 3 bases and 0 bases, there was a span of 12 bases. CDR3 DNA sequence: TGTGCCAGCAGTTTCCAGGGTTCCCTCTCTGGAAACACCATATATTTT. Encoded protein: CASSFQGSLSGNTIYF.

This clonotype was detected many times. The CDR3 here is CASRRRQGAGEKLFF. In DNA form, the CDR3 reads TGTGCCAGCAGGAGGAGACAGGGGGCAGGGGAAAAACTGTTTTTT. V is TRBV2 and J is TRBJ1-4; 10 nucleotides line up with TRBD1. The CDR3 sequence is 15 residues long. The germline gives CDR1 SNHLY, CDR2 FYNNEI. V lost 6 bases and J lost 8; bases outside the gene matches: 9. The variable domain in full, completed from reference TRBV2 and TRBJ1-4, reads EPEVTQTPSHQVTQMGQEVILRCVPISNHLYFYWYRQILGQKVEFLVSFYNNEISEKSEIFDDQFSVERPDGSNFTLKIRSTKLEDSAMYFCASRRRQGAGEKLFFGSGTQLSVL.

The gene calls are TRBV28 and TRBJ2-6; D is ambiguous. Germline V lookup: CDR1 MDHEN, CDR2 SYDVKM. The CDR3 contains 15 residues. Trimming cost V 7 bases and J 0 bases, with 10 bases left between them. CDR3 DNA: TGTGCCAGCAAAATCAGAACCTCTGGGGCCAACGTCCTGACTTTC. It encodes CASKIRTSGANVLTF. Using reference TRBV28 and TRBJ2-6 for the parts outside the CDR3, the full variable domain is DVKVTQSSRYLVKRTGEKVFLECVQDMDHENMFWYRQDPGLGLRLIYFSYDVKMKEKGDIPEGYSVSREKKERFSLILESASTNQTSMYLCASKIRTSGANVLTFGAGSRLTVL.

This clonotype has just a few counts. The rearrangement uses TRBV9 and TRBJ2-3, with a possible D match to TRBD2 (5 bases). There are 14 residues in the CDR3. The V end lost 2 bases, the J end lost 5 bases, and 12 bases lay between the germline ends. CDR1 is SGDLS and CDR2 is YYNGEE in the germline V gene. CDR3 residues: CASSVGVVQDTQYF. The CDR3 DNA is TGTGCCAGCAGCGTGGGAGTGGTTCAAGATACGCAGTATTTT.